Below are 20 T cell receptor beta chains sequenced from a single sample in a study of CD8+ T cells in alopecia areata. Following RNA extraction, reverse transcription yielded cDNA that acted as the sequencing template. This table comes from immunoSEQ multiplex PCR, and its TCRdb copy is limited to in-frame clones, with some not included. Among a few hundred thousand clones, roughly 63% were seen once, and the ten largest hold around 0.92%. The treatment: oral pan-JAK inhibitor, 5-10 mg twice daily. This specimen consisted of CD4+ T cells sorted from blood, obtained around week 54, from a patient treated with tofacitinib. Every receptor here comes from a human donor with alopecia areata.

DNA of the CDR3: TGTGCCAGCAGTTACTCAGACTCCCAAGAGACCCAGTACTTC. Its translation is CASSYSDSQETQYF. V is TRBV6-6 and J is TRBJ2-5; D uncertain. This CDR3 contains 14 residues. Germline V gene lookup returns CDR1 MNHNY and CDR2 SVGAGI (reference sequence). Trimming pared 0 bases from V and 1 base from J, leaving 6 bases between.

The chain joins TRBV9 to TRBJ1-2; maybe TRBD1 (5 bases). The CDR3 consists of 17 residues. The ends were cut back, 4 bases at V and 4 bases at J, with 23 bases in the middle. Germline CDR1 and CDR2: SGDLS and YYNGEE. The CDR3 region is CASSSLTRRGEGYGYTF. CDR3 nucleotides: TGTGCCAGCAGCTCCCTTACCCGAAGGGGCGAGGGCTATGGCTACACCTTC.

The chain links TRBV2 to TRBJ2-5; D may be TRBD1 (5 bases). The germline gives CDR1 SNHLY, CDR2 FYNNEI. Trimming removed 4 bases from V and 5 bases from J, with 8 bases in between. The CDR3 consists of 12 residues. The CDR3 sequence is CASSAGLETQYF. The CDR3 DNA follows: TGTGCCAGCAGTGCAGGGTTGGAGACCCAGTACTTC.

The chain carries TRBV11-2 and TRBJ2-4; 11 bases align to TRBD1. The trim removed 7 bases at V and 0 bases at J, leaving 11 bases unmatched. Germline V gene data show CDR1 as SGHAT and CDR2 as FQNNGV. This CDR3 is 18 amino acids long. Written as DNA, the CDR3 is TGTGCCAGCACCACCTGGGACAGGGGGAAACTAGCCAAAAACATTCAGTACTTC. This sequence encodes CASTTWDRGKLAKNIQYF. The entire variable domain, with the rest obtained from reference TRBV11-2 and TRBJ2-4, is as follows: EAGVAQSPRYKIIEKRQSVAFWCNPISGHATLYWYQQILGQGPKLLIQFQNNGVVDDSQLPKDRFSAERLKGVDSTLKIQPAKLEDSAVYLCASTTWDRGKLAKNIQYFGAGTRLSVL.

This clone has just one count. The CDR3 loop reads CASSEEQGGNQPQHF. CDR3 DNA sequence: TGTGCCAGCAGTGAGGAACAGGGGGGCAATCAGCCCCAGCATTTT. V and J are TRBV2 and TRBJ1-5; TRBD1 agrees at 8 bases. From germline, CDR1 is SNHLY and CDR2 FYNNEI. There are 15 residues in the CDR3. V gave up 3 bases and J gave up 2 bases; unmatched junction bases: 3. The complete variable domain, with remaining parts taken from reference TRBV2 and TRBJ1-5, reads EPEVTQTPSHQVTQMGQEVILRCVPISNHLYFYWYRQILGQKVEFLVSFYNNEISEKSEIFDDQFSVERPDGSNFTLKIRSTKLEDSAMYFCASSEEQGGNQPQHFGDGTRLSIL.

Notes on this clone: In the same sample, other DNA sequences code for this CDR3. This rearrangement joins TRBV27 to TRBJ1-6; 7 bases are a match to TRBD1. There are 12 residues in the CDR3. V shed 3 bases and J 10 bases; nucleotides not matched to a gene: 0. The V gene's germline CDR1 is MNHEY and CDR2 SMNVEV (reference sequence). CDR3 nucleotide sequence: TGTGCCAGCAGTTTCAGGGGGTCACCCCTCCACTTT. This gives the protein CASSFRGSPLHF.

This clone was counted between two and nine times. The chain employs TRBV9 and TRBJ2-3; the D is unclear. This CDR3 has 14 residues. V lost 3 bases, J lost 4 bases, and 12 bases lay in between. CDR1 and CDR2 (germline): SGDLS, YYNGEE. The CDR3 is CASSAGWGPDTQYF. In DNA form, the CDR3 reads TGTGCCAGCAGCGCCGGGTGGGGTCCAGATACGCAGTATTTT.

In DNA, the CDR3 is TGTGCCAGCAGCTTAGGAATAACAGCCTATGGCTACACCTTC. Amino acid sequence: CASSLGITAYGYTF. The chain links TRBV7-2 to TRBJ1-2, with no clear D. Germline V lookup: CDR1 SGHTA, CDR2 FQGNSA. CDR3 length equals 14 residues. The ends were cut back, 1 base at V and 4 bases at J, with 10 bases in the middle.

The chain is built from TRBV18 and TRBJ2-5; D ambiguous. Trimming removed 0 bases at V and 3 bases at J, with 8 bases between. Per germline, CDR1 KGHSH and CDR2 LQKENI. The CDR3 is 14 residues long. The CDR3 here is CASSPPSQKETQYF. The CDR3 DNA reads TGTGCCAGCTCACCACCGTCCCAGAAAGAGACCCAGTACTTC.

In this sample, this clone turned up a few times. This chain uses TRBV6-5 with TRBJ1-2; D not certain. Between the trimmed V and J ends, which lost 2 bases and 3 bases, there was a span of 7 bases. The V gene's germline CDR1 is MNHEY and CDR2 SVGAGI. The CDR3 covers 13 residues. CDR3 loop: CASSYRAHYGYTF. The CDR3 nucleotides read TGTGCCAGCAGTTACCGTGCTCACTATGGCTACACCTTC.

Regarding this clone: This CDR3 is also generated by other DNA sequences in the sample. The rearrangement joins TRBV20-1 to TRBJ1-1; D is undetermined. The germline V gene encodes CDR1 DFQATT and CDR2 SNEGSKA (reference sequence). V shed 5 bases and J shed 5 bases, with 9 bases lying between them. The CDR3 length is 11 residues. CDR3 DNA sequence: TGCAGTGCTTCCGGTGGAACTGAAGCTTTCTTT. It yields the protein CSASGGTEAFF.

This clone showed up just once. The genes are TRBV5-4 and TRBJ2-5, with no clear D. V gave up 4 bases and J gave up 2 bases, with 15 bases separating them. Germline V gene lookup returns CDR1 SGHNT and CDR2 YYREEE (reference sequence). The CDR3 is 15 amino acids. As DNA, the CDR3 is TGTGCCAGCAGCCCTCCTACGGGTCGGCAAGAGACCCAGTACTTC. Encoded protein: CASSPPTGRQETQYF.

This chain links TRBV10-2 with TRBJ2-7, with D unresolved. Trimming took off 4 bases at V and 0 bases at J, with 7 bases between the two ends. Germline values: CDR1 WSHSY, CDR2 SAAADI. The CDR3 spans 13 residues. CDR3 nucleotides: TGCGCCAGCAGTGTCCAAAGCTCCTACGAGCAGTACTTC. Protein product: CASSVQSSYEQYF.

This clone was observed a handful of times. V and J are TRBV29-1 and TRBJ2-5, with 11 bases aligning to TRBD1. Trimming at V came to 6 bases and at J to 4 bases, leaving 10 bases not matched to a gene. The germline gives CDR1 SQVTM, CDR2 ANQGSEA. The length of the CDR3 is 15 residues. Written as DNA, the CDR3 is TGCAGCGTCGCCGGGACAGGGGGTTTCAGAGAGACCCAGTACTTC. It yields the protein CSVAGTGGFRETQYF.

The genes are TRBV29-1 and TRBJ1-1, with TRBD1 matching 7 bases. Per the germline V gene, CDR1 is SQVTM and CDR2 is ANQGSEA. Unmatched junction bases numbered 6, after V lost 7 bases and J lost 1 base. The CDR3 loop spans 13 amino acids. As DNA, the CDR3 is TGCAGCGGAAGGACAGGTACGAACACTGAAGCTTTCTTT. Translation: CSGRTGTNTEAFF.

The V and J genes are TRBV6-6 and TRBJ2-5; D is undetermined. Germline CDR1 MNHNY, CDR2 SVGAGI (reference sequence). Trimming cost V 8 bases and J 5 bases, with 15 bases left between them. The CDR3 runs 13 residues. CDR3 in DNA: TGTGCCAGCCGGATCCCGAATGCCGAGACCCAGTACTTC. Translation gives CASRIPNAETQYF.

The table lists this clone with many counts. Other DNA sequences from this sample encode an identical CDR3 as well. The chain carries TRBV7-2 and TRBJ2-6, with D possibly matching TRBD2 (6 bases). Germline CDR1 and CDR2: SGHTA and FQGNSA. V lost 0 bases to trimming and J lost 0 bases, with 6 bases between them. The CDR3 loop spans 16 amino acids. The CDR3 loop reads CASSLASGSGANVLTF. The CDR3 coding sequence is TGTGCCAGCAGCTTAGCTAGCGGCTCTGGGGCCAACGTCCTGACTTTC.

This chain joins TRBV30 and TRBJ1-1; 7 bases agree with TRBD1. CDR3 size: 14 residues. V was clipped by 2 bases and J by 5 bases; unmatched bases: 8. The germline V gene encodes CDR1 GTSNPN and CDR2 SVGIG (reference sequence). The CDR3 spells CAWSIQGVRTEAFF. CDR3 bases: TGTGCCTGGAGTATTCAGGGGGTTAGGACTGAAGCTTTCTTT.

The chain uses TRBV6-5 and TRBJ1-1, with D tentatively TRBD1 (6 bases). Trimming took 4 bases from V and 5 from J, leaving 17 bases between them. The CDR3 spans 15 residues. The germline gives CDR1 MNHEY, CDR2 SVGAGI. The CDR3: CASSSSRGTDTEAFF. The DNA of the CDR3 is TGTGCCAGCAGTTCCTCCAGGGGCACGGATACTGAAGCTTTCTTT.

V gene TRBV5-4 combines with J gene TRBJ2-3, with D perhaps assigned TRBD1 or TRBD2 (6 bases each). Deletions cut 2 bases from V and 0 bases from J, with 10 bases between. The CDR3 sequence is 15 residues long. In germline, CDR1 is SGHNT, CDR2 YYREEE (reference sequence). In DNA form, the CDR3 reads TGTGCCAGCAGCTTAGGGGGGACTAGCACAGATACGCAGTATTTT. Its protein product is CASSLGGTSTDTQYF. Full variable domain (missing parts from reference TRBV5-4 and TRBJ2-3): ETGVTQSPTHLIKTRGQQVTLRCSSQSGHNTVSWYQQALGQGPQFIFQYYREEENGRGNFPPRFSGLQFPNYSSELNVNALELDDSALYLCASSLGGTSTDTQYFGPGTRLTVL.